This T cell receptor beta chain comes out of a study of shared clonotypes between healthy human individuals. The split of CD4+ cells yielded CD45RA+ naive and CD45RA-negative memory subsets. Study observations and caveats: Limitation of the genetic and exposure-history diversity represented came from the few donors.

Concerning this clone: Its antigen is unidentified.

Looked up from germline, CDR1 is LGHNA and CDR2 is YNFKEQ. V trimming: 4 bases; J trimming: 7 bases; junction bases outside the gene matches: 10. There are 16 residues in the CDR3. Libraries were prepared by immunoSEQ multiplex PCR; TCRdb keeps only in-frame clonotypes and omits some of them. In the table there are 2 million to 2.5 million clones, around 92% of which are singletons. Sequencing was carried out using naive CD4+ T cells from PBMCs. The subset was: CD45RA+ positively selected. The receptor's source is a man younger than 35 in good health. Some clones in this sample may be carry-over from other donors' samples. The rearrangement links TRBV4-2 to TRBJ2-7, with 13 bases fitting TRBD2. CDR3 sequence (DNA): TGTGCCAGCAGCCCGCGGACTAGCGGGAGTGTAAAGGAGCAGTACTTC. This sequence encodes CASSPRTSGSVKEQYF.